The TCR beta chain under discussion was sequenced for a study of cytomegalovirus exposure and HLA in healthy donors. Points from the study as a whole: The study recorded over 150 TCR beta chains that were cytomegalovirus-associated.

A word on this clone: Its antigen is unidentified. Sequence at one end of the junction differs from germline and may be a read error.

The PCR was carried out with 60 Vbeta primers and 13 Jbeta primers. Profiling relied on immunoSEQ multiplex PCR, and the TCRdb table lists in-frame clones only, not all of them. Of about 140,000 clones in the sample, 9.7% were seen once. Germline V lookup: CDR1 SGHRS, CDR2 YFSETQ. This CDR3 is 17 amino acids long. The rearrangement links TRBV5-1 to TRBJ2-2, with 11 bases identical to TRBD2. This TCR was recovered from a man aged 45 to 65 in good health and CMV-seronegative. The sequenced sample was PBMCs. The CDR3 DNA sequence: TGCGCCAGCAGCGGATTAGCGGGAGGGCGGAGCACCGGGGAGCTGTCTTTT. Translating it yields CASSGLAGGRSTGELSF.